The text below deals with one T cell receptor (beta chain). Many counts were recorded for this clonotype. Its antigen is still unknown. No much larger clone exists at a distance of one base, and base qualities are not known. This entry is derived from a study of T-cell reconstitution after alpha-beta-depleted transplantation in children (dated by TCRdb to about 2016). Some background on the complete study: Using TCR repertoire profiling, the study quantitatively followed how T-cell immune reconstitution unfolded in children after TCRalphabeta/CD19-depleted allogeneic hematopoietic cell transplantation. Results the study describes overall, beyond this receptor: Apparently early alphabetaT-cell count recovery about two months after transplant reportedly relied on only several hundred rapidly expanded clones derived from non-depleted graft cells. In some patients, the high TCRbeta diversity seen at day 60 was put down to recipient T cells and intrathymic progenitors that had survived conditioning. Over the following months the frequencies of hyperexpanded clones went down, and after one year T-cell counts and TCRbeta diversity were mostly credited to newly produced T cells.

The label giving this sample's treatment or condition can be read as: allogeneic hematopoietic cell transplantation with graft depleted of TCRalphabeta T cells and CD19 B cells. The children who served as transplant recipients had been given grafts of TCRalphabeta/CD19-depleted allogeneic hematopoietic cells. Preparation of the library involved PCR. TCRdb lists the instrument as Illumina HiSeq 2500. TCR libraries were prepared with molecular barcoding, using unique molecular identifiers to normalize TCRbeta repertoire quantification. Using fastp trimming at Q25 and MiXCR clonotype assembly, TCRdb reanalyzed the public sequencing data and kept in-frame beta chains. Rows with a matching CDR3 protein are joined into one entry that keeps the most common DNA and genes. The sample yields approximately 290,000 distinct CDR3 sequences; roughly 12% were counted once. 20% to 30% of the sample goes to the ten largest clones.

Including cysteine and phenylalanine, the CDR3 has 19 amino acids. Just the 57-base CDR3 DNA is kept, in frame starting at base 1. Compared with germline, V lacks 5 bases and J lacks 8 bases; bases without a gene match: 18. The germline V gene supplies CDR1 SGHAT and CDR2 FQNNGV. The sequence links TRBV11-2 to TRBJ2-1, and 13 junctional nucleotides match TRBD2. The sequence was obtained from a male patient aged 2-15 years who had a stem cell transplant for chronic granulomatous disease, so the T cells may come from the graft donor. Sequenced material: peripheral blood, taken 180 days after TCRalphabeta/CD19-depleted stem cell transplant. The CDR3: CASSHRTSGGGNPRYEQFF. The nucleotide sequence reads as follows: TGTGCCAGCAGCCACCGGACTAGCGGGGGAGGCAACCCACGCTATGAGCAGTTCTTC.